The clone carrying this TCR beta chain has ten or more counts. No antigen is known for it. RNA transcripts were the template for amplifying TCR beta CDR3 regions. The HTBI primer set was used in a first-round RT-PCR of the TCR CDR3. TCRdb independently ran MiXCR on the multiplex PCR reads; one entry per CDR3 protein. The sample contains over 250,000 distinct CDR3 sequences, around a quarter of which appear only once. The record originates from a study of T cells in Graves' hyperthyroidism and ophthalmopathy. Study-level points and caveats: The blood repertoire included most of the expanded thyroid clonotypes above 0.001.

On the basis of clinical symptoms, serum thyroxine and TRAb, thyroid ultrasound and orbital computed tomography, diagnoses were made. The clonotype originates from a middle-aged man with Graves' hyperthyroidism that later progressed to Graves' ophthalmopathy. The sequenced sample consisted of blood.

CDR3 coding DNA: TGTGCCAGCAGGGCGAACAATCAGCCCCAGCATTTT. It specifies CASRANNQPQHF. V and J are TRBV12-3 or TRBV12-4 and TRBJ1-5; D not certain. V lost 6 bases and J 3 bases, leaving 6 bases between the germline ends. The CDR3 covers 12 residues.